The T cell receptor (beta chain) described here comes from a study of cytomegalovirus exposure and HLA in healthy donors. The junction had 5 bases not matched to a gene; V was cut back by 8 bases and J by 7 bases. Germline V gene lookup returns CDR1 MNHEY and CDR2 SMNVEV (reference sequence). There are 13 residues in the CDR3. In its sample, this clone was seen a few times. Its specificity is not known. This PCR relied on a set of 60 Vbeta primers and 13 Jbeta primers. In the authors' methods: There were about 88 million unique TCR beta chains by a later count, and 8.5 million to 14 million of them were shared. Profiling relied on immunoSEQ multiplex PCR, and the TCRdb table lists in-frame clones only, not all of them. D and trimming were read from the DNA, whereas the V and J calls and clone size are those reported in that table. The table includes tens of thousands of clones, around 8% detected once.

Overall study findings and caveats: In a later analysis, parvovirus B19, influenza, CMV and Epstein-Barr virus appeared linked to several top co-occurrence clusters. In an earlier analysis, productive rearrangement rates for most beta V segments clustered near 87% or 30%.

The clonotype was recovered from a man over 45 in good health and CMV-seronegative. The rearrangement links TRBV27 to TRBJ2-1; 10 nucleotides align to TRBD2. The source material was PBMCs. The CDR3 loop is CASGSGRRNEQFF. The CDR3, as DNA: TGTGCCAGCGGTAGCGGGAGGAGAAATGAGCAGTTCTTC.